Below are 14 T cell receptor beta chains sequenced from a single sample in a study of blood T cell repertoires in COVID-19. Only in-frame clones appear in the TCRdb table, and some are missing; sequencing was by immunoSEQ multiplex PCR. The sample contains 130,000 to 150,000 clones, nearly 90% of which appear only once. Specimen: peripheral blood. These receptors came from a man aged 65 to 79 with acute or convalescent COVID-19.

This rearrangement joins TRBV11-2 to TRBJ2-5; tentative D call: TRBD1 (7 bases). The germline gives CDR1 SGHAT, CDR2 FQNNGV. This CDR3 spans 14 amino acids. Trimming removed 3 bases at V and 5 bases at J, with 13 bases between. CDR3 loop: CASSFTRGVETQYF. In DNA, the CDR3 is TGTGCCAGCAGCTTTACCAGGGGGGTGGAGACCCAGTACTTC.

The CDR3 nucleotides read TGTGCCAGCAGCCGACAGGGATCTGGAAACACCATATATTTT. It specifies CASSRQGSGNTIYF. This chain joins TRBV3-1 (or the pseudogene TRBV3-2) and TRBJ1-3, with 7 nucleotides matching TRBD1. The CDR3 totals 14 residues. The ends lost 4 bases at V and 1 base at J; junction bases unmatched: 1. Germline V gene data show CDR1 as LGHDT and CDR2 as YNNKEL (reference sequence).

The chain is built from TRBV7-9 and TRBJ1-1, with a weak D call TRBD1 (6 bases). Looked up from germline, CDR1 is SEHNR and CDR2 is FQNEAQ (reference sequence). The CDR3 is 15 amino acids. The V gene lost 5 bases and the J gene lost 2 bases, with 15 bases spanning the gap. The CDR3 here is CASSPRTDLNTEAFF. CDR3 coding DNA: TGTGCCAGCAGCCCGAGGACAGACTTAAACACTGAAGCTTTCTTT.

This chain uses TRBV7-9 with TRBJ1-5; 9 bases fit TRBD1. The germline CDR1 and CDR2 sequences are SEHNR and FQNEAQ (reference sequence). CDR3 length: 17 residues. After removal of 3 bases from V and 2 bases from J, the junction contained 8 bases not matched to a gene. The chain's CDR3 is CASSLGQGLGGNQPQHF. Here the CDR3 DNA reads TGTGCCAGCAGCTTGGGACAGGGTCTGGGTGGCAATCAGCCCCAGCATTTT.

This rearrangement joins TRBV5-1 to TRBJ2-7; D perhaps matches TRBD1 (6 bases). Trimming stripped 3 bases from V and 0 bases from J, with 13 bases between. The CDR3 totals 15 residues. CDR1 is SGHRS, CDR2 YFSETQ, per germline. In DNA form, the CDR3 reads TGCGCCAGCAGCTGGGCTCCAGGGGACTCCTACGAGCAGTACTTC. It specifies CASSWAPGDSYEQYF.

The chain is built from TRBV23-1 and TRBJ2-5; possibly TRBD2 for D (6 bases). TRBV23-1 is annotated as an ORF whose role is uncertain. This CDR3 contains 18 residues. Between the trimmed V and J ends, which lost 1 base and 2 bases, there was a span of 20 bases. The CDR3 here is CASSQFGRSNGGQETQYF. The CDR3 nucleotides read TGCGCCAGCAGTCAATTTGGGAGGTCGAATGGGGGTCAAGAGACCCAGTACTTC.

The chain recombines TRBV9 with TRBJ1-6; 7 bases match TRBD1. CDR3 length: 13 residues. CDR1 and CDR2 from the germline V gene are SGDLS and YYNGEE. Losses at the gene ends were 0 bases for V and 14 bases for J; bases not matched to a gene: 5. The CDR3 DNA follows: TGTGCCAGCAGCGTAGATCTCAGGGGGGCCCTCCACTTT. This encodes CASSVDLRGALHF.

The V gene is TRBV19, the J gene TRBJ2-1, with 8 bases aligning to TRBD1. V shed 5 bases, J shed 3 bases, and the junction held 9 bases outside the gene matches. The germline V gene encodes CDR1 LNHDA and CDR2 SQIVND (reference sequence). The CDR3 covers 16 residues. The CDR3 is CASSVPTGALYNEQFF. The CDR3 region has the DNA TGTGCCAGTAGTGTCCCGACAGGGGCTCTCTACAATGAGCAGTTCTTC.

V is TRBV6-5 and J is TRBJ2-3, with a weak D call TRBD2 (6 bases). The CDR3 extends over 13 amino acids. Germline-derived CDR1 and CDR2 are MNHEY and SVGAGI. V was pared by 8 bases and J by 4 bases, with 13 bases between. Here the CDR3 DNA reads TGTGCCAGCCAGTGGGGGGTGGCAGATACGCAGTATTTT. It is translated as CASQWGVADTQYF.

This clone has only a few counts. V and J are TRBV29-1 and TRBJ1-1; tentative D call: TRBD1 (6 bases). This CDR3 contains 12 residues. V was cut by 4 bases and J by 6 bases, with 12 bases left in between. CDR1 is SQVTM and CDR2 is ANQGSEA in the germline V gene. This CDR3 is CSVVGGNAEAFF. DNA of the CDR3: TGCAGCGTTGTAGGGGGTAACGCTGAAGCTTTCTTT.

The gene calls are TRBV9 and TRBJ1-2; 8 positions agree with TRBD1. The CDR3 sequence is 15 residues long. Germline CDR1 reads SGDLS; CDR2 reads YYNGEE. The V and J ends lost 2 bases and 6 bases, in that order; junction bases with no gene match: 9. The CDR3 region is CASSVGQARANGYTF. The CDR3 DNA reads TGTGCCAGCAGCGTGGGACAGGCCAGGGCCAATGGCTACACCTTC. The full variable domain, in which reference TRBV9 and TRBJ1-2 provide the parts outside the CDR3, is DSGVTQTPKHLITATGQRVTLRCSPRSGDLSVYWYQQSLDQGLQFLIQYYNGEERAKGNILERFSAQQFPDLHSELNLSSLELGDSALYFCASSVGQARANGYTFGSGTRLTVV.

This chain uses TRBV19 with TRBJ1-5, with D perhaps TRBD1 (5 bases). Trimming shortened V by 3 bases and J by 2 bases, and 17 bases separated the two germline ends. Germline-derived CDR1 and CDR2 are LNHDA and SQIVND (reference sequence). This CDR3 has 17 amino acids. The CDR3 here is CASSIWGRGNGNQPQHF. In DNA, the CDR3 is TGTGCCAGTAGTATTTGGGGCCGAGGCAATGGCAATCAGCCCCAGCATTTT. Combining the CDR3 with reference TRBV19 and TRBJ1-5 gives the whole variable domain DGGITQSPKYLFRKEGQNVTLSCEQNLNHDAMYWYRQDPGQGLRLIYYSQIVNDFQKGDIAEGYSVSREKKESFPLTVTSAQKNPTAFYLCASSIWGRGNGNQPQHFGDGTRLSIL.

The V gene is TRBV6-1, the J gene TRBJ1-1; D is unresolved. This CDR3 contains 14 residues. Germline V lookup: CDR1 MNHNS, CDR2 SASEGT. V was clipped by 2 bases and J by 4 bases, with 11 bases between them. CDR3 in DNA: TGTGCCAGCAGTGAATCCTGGTCGGGCACTGAAGCTTTCTTT. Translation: CASSESWSGTEAFF.

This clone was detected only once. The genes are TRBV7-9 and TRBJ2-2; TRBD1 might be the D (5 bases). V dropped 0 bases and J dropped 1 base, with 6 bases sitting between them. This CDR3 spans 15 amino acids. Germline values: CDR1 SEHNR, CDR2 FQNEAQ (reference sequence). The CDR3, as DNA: TGTGCCAGCAGCTTAGCCACAGGGAACACCGGGGAGCTGTTTTTT. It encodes CASSLATGNTGELFF.